The text below deals with one TCR beta chain. This record comes from a study of blood T cell repertoires in COVID-19. In the study overall: The United States, Italy and Spain supplied acute and convalescent COVID-19 samples. From T cells, B-cell-depleted T cells, or PBMCs came the material, which was cDNA or gDNA.

Profiled with immunoSEQ multiplex PCR; TCRdb holds only in-frame clones, not every one. The data contain over 350,000 clones, 80% to 90% of them singletons. Per the germline V gene, CDR1 is LNHDA and CDR2 is SQIVND (reference sequence). The CDR3 sequence is 15 residues long. The J segment lost 6 bases and the V segment lost 3 bases, leaving 7 bases of the junction unmatched. This sequence was found in a woman between 50 and 59 years old who had recovered from COVID-19. Material: PBMCs or T cells enriched from blood (not recorded which). The V call is TRBV19, the J call TRBJ1-5, with 8 bases that match TRBD1. CDR3 sequence reads: CASSIDNRGVQPQHF. In nucleotides, the CDR3 is TGTGCCAGTAGTATCGACAACAGGGGGGTTCAGCCCCAGCATTTT.